This T cell receptor beta chain derives from a study of blood T cell repertoires in COVID-19. With 1 base clipped from V and 3 bases from J, the junction kept 2 bases outside the gene matches. Germline CDR1 is MNHNS and CDR2 is SASEGT. The CDR3 is made up of 15 amino acids. The method was immunoSEQ multiplex PCR; TCRdb's version includes in-frame clones alone and lacks a portion of them. The sample lists around 180,000 clones; 70% to 85% were seen once. This sequence joins TRBV6-1 and TRBJ2-1; 8 positions agree with TRBD2. This sequence was found in a man aged 45-65 years who had recovered from COVID-19. The sample taken for sequencing was PBMCs or T cells enriched from blood (not recorded which). Written as DNA, the CDR3 is TGTGCCAGCAGTGAAGGAGCGGGGGACTACAATGAGCAGTTCTTC. Residues: CASSEGAGDYNEQFF.